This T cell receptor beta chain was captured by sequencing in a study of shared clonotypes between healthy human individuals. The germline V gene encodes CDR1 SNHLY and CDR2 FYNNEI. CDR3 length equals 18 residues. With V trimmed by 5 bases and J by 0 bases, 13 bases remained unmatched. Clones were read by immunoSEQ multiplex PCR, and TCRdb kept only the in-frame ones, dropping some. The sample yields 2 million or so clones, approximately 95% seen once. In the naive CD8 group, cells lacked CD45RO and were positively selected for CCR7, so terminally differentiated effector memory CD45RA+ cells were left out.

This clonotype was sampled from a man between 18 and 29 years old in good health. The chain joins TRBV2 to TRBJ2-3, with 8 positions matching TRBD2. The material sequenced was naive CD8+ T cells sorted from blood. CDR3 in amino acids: CASSQSFEAGDSTDTQYF. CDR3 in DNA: TGTGCCAGCAGTCAGAGTTTTGAAGCGGGAGATAGCACAGATACGCAGTATTTT.